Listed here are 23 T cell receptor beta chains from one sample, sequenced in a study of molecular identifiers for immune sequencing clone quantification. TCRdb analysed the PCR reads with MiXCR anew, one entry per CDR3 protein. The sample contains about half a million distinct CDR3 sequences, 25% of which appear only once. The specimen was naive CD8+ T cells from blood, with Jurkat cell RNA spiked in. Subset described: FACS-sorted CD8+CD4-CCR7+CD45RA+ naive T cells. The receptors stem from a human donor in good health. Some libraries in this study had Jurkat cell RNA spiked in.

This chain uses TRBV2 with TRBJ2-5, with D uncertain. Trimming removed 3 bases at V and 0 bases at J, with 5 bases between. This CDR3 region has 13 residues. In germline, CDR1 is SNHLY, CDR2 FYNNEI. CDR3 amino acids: CASSDRNQETQYF. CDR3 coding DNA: TGTGCCAGCAGTGACCGCAACCAAGAGACCCAGTACTTC.

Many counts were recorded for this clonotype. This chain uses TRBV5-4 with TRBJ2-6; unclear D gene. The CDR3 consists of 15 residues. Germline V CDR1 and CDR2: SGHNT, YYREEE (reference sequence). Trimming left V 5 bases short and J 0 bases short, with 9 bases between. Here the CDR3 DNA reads TGTGCCAGCAGTTTCTTAGGCTCTGGGGCCAACGTCCTGACTTTC. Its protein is CASSFLGSGANVLTF.

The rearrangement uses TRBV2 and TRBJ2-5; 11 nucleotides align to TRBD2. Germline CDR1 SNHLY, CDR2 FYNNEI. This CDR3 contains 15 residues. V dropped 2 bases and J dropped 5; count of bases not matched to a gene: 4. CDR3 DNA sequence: TGTGCCAGCAGTGAATTAACTAGCGGGAGTGAGACCCAGTACTTC. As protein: CASSELTSGSETQYF.

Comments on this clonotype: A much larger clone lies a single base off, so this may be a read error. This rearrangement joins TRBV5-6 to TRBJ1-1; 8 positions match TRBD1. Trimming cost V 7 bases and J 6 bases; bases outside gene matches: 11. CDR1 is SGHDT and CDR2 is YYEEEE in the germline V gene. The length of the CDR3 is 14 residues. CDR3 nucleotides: TGTGCCAGCTGTCAGGGGGCCGGTAGCGCTGAAGCTTTCTTT. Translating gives CASCQGAGSAEAFF.

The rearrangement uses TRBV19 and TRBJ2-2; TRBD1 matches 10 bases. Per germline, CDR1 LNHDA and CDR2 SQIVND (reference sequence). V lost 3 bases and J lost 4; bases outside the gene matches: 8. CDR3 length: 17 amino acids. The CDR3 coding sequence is TGTGCCAGTAGTATCCGGTGGGACAGGGGTGTCACCGGGGAGCTGTTTTTT. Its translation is CASSIRWDRGVTGELFF.

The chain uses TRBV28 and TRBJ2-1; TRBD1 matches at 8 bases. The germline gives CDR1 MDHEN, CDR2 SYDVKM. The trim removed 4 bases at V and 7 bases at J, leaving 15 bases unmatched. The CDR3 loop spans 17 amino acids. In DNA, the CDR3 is TGTGCCAGCAGTTCGGGACACAGGGGGGAAGGGGGTAATGAGCAGTTCTTC. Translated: CASSSGHRGEGGNEQFF. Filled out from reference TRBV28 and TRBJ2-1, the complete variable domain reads DVKVTQSSRYLVKRTGEKVFLECVQDMDHENMFWYRQDPGLGLRLIYFSYDVKMKEKGDIPEGYSVSREKKERFSLILESASTNQTSMYLCASSSGHRGEGGNEQFFGPGTRLTVL.

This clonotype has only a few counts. In nucleotides, the CDR3 is TGTGCCAGCAGCCCGGGACAGGGAGGATCACCCCTCCACTTT. The encoded protein is CASSPGQGGSPLHF. The J gene is TRBJ1-6, the V gene TRBV14, with TRBD1 identical over 9 bases. This CDR3 spans 14 amino acids. CDR1 is SGHDN and CDR2 is FVKESK in the germline V gene. J was trimmed by 10 bases and V by 4 bases; bases with no gene match: 5.

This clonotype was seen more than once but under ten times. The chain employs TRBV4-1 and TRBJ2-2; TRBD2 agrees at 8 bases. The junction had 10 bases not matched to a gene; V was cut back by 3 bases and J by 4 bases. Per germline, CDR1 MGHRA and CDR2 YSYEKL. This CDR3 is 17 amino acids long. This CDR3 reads CASSQVAAGVGTGELFF. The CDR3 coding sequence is TGCGCCAGCAGCCAGGTTGCAGCGGGGGTGGGCACCGGGGAGCTGTTTTTT.

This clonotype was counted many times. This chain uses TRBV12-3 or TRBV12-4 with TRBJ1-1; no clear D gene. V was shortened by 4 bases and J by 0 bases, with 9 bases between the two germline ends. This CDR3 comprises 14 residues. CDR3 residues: CASSSELMNTEAFF. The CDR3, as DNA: TGTGCCAGCAGTTCGGAGCTAATGAACACTGAAGCTTTCTTT.

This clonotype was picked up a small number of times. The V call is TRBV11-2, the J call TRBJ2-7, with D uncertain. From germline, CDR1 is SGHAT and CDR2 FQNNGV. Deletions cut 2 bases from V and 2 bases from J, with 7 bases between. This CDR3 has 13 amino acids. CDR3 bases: TGTGCCAGCAGCTTATACCGGCCCTACGAGCAGTACTTC. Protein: CASSLYRPYEQYF.

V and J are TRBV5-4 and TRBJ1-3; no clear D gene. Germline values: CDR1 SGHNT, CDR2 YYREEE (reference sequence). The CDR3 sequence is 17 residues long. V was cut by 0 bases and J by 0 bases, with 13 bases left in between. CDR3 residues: CASSLGSTVPSGNTIYF. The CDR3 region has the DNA TGTGCCAGCAGCTTGGGCAGCACGGTTCCCTCTGGAAACACCATATATTTT.

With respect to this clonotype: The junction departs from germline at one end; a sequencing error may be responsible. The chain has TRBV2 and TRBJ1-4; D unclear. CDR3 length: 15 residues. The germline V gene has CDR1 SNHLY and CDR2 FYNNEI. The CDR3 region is CASSARDYTNEKQFF. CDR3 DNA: TGTGCCAGCAGTGCGCGAGATTACACGAATGAAAAACAGTTTTTT.

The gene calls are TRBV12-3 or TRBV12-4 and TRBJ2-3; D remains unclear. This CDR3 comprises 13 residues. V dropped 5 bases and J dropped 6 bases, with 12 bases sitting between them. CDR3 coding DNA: TGTGCCAGCAGTCCGATATTTAAGGATACGCAGTATTTT. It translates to CASSPIFKDTQYF.

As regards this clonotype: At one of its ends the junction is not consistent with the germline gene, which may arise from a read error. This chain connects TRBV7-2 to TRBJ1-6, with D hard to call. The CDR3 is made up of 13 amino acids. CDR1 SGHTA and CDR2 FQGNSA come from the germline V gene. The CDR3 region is CASSPPHNSPLPF. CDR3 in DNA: TGTGCCAGCAGCCCGCCGCATAATTCACCCCTCCCCTTT. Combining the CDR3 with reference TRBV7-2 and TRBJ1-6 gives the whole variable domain GAGVSQSPSNKVTEKGKDVELRCDPISGHTALYWYRQSLGQGLEFLIYFQGNSAPDKSGLPSDRFSAERTGGSVSTLTIQRTQQEDSAVYLCASSPPHNSPLPFGNGTRLTVT.

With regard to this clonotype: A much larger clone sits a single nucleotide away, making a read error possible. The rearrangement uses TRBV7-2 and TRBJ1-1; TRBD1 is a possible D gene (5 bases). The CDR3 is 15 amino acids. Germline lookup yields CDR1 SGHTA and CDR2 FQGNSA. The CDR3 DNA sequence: TGTGCCAGCAGCTTCTTCCAGGATGGGGGGACTGAAGCTTCCTTT. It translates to CASSFFQDGGTEASF.

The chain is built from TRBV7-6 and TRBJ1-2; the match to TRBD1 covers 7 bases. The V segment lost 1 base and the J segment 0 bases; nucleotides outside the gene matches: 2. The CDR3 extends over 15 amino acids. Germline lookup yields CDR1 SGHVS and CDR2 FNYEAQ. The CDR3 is CASSLGQGANYGYTF. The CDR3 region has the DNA TGTGCCAGCAGCTTAGGGCAGGGGGCTAACTATGGCTACACCTTC.

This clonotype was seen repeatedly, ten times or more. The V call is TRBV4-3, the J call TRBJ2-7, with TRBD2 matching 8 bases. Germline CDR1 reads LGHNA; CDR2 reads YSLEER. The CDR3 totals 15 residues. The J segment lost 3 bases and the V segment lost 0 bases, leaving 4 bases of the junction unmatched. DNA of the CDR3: TGCGCCAGCAGCCAAGATCTGGCGGGGGGCTACGAGCAGTACTTC. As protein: CASSQDLAGGYEQYF.

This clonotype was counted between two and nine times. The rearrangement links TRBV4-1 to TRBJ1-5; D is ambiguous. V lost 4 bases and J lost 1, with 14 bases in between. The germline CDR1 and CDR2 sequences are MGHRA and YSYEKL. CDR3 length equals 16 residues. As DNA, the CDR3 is TGCGCCAGCAGCCTTGGGTTTGAGATGAGCAATCAGCCCCAGCATTTT. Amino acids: CASSLGFEMSNQPQHF.

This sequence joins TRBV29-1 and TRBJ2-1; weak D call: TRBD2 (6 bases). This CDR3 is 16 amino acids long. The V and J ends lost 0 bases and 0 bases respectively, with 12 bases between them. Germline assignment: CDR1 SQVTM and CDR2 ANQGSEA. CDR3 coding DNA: TGCAGCGTTGAAGATCATAGGAGGGACTCCTACAATGAGCAGTTCTTC. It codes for CSVEDHRRDSYNEQFF.

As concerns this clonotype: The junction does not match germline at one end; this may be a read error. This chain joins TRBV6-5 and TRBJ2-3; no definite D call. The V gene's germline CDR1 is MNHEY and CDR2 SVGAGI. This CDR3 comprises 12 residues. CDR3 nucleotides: TGTGCCAGCAGCCGCCCCCCAGATACGCGGTATTTT. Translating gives CASSRPPDTRYF.

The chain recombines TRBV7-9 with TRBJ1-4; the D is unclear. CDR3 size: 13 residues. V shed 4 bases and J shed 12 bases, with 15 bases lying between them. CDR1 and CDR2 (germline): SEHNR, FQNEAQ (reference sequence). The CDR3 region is CASSSDSRGELFF. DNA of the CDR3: TGTGCCAGCAGCTCGGACTCCCGCGGGGAACTGTTTTTT.

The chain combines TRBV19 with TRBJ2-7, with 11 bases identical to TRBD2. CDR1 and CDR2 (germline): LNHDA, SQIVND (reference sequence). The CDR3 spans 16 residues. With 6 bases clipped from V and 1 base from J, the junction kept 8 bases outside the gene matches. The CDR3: CASSLRLAGKSYEQYF. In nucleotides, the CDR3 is TGTGCCAGTAGCCTTAGACTAGCGGGAAAATCCTACGAGCAGTACTTC.

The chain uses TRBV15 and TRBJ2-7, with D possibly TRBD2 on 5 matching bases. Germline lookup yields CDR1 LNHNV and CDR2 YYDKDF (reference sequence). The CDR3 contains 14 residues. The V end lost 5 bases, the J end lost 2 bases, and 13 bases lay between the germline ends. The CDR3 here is CATSSAEQTYEQYF. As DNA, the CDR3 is TGTGCCACCAGCTCAGCGGAGCAAACCTACGAGCAGTACTTC. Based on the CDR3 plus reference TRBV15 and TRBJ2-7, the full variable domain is DAMVIQNPRYQVTQFGKPVTLSCSQTLNHNVMYWYQQKSSQAPKLLFHYYDKDFNNEADTPDNFQSRRPNTSFCFLDIRSPGLGDTAMYLCATSSAEQTYEQYFGPGTRLTVT.